This TCR beta chain was sequenced for a study of shared T cell receptors in the human thymus. With V trimmed by 4 bases and J by 3 bases, 16 bases remained unmatched. The CDR3 contains 18 residues. Germline V gene sequence: CDR1 MNHNS, CDR2 SASEGT. Measured with immunoSEQ multiplex PCR; TCRdb has only the in-frame clones, and not every one. The sample lists some 660,000 clones, about 87% occurring once. These data also formed part of another study, on human thymus T cells. That source reports: Resections removed during corrective heart surgery provided the thymus tissue used. Within thymic and blood repertoires, V and J gene usage appeared to be biased. Related research reported highly overlapping thymic repertoires among unrelated individuals.

The specimen was thymocytes. The clonotype was recovered from a boy younger than two with a congenital heart defect. V usage is TRBV6-1 and J usage is TRBJ1-2; TRBD1 matches at 8 bases. DNA of the CDR3: TGTGCCAGCAGTGCCGGACAGGGTAGGAGGATAGAGGACTATGGCTACACCTTC. Translated, it gives CASSAGQGRRIEDYGYTF.